The sequence of this T cell receptor (beta chain) was determined in a study of regulatory T cells in long-lasting Graves disease. Time point defined: newly diagnosed GD, antithyroid drugs for less than 3 months. RNA from PBMCs was the source of the TCR library. From an endocrinology department in Xi'an, China, came the patients. In germline, CDR1 is SGHTA, CDR2 FQGNSA. This CDR3 spans 14 amino acids. The V gene lost 1 base and the J gene lost 5 bases, with 12 bases spanning the gap. Combining iRepertoire HTBI primers with Arm-PCR of CDR3 regions, the authors built TCR beta libraries. TCRdb re-called the multiplex PCR reads through MiXCR, storing one row per CDR3 protein. The table has fewer than 650,000 distinct CDR3 sequences, approximately 15% seen once. These records were also assigned to another study, of T cells in Graves' hyperthyroidism and ophthalmopathy. That paper states: For ophthalmopathy, model prediction preceded onset by a median about 6.2 months.

The chain joins TRBV7-2 to TRBJ2-7; D is ambiguous. The receptor was derived from a woman aged 30 to 39 with Graves disease. The material was peripheral blood mononuclear cells (PBMCs), obtained at new diagnosis, from a patient treated with antithyroid drugs. CDR3 DNA sequence: TGTGCCAGCAGCTTAGAGTCGTTAGCTCACGAGCAGTACTTC. Amino acids: CASSLESLAHEQYF. The full variable domain, with the rest looked up from reference TRBV7-2 and TRBJ2-7, is GAGVSQSPSNKVTEKGKDVELRCDPISGHTALYWYRQSLGQGLEFLIYFQGNSAPDKSGLPSDRFSAERTGGSVSTLTIQRTQQEDSAVYLCASSLESLAHEQYFGPGTRLTVT.